This TCR beta chain was identified in a study of molecular identifiers for immune sequencing clone quantification (dated by TCRdb to the late 2010s). Context from the whole study: For a replicate experiment, RNA from around 20,000 or 100,000 naive CD8 T cells was divided into five aliquots, of which four were sequenced. This methods study benchmarked molecular-identifier clustering-based TCR repertoire sequencing (MIDCIRS) and TCR RNA copy counting, using CD8 T cells to do so.

Libraries of naive CD8 T cells were built from anywhere between about 17,000 and 1,000,000 sorted cells, with 10%, 30% or 50% of the purified RNA used. Naive CD8 T cells were FACS-sorted as CD8+CD4-CCR7+CD45RA+ on a BD FACSAria II into RLT Plus buffer. To test detection sensitivity, Jurkat RNA equivalent to approximately nine TCR copies was spiked into samples of about 19,000-1,000,000 naive CD8 T cells. CD8 T cells were enriched using RosetteSep CD8+ T Cell Enrichment Cocktail and Ficoll-Paque, and the enriched cells then underwent ACK red cell lysis. CDR1 and CDR2, looked up from the germline V gene, are LGHNA and YSLEER. From cysteine to phenylalanine, the CDR3 is 14 amino acids long. The read is trimmed to its CDR3 DNA, 42 bases read in frame from base 1. The V end loses 1 base and the J end loses 4 bases, and a stretch of 11 bases separates them. General conclusions and limits of the study: Around 2.8 recovered TCR RNA copies per cell were obtained by modeling, versus approximately 10 by digital PCR, implying a capture efficiency of 30% to 35%. Identical TCR molecules sharing a barcode could cause highly expanded clone sizes to be underestimated. Clones above 20 RNA copies held over 97% of molecules in CMV-specific effector cells but under 1% in naive cells. Even against a background of 850,000 to 1,000,000 naive CD8 T cells, spiked-in Jurkat TCR RNA amounting to a single cell's worth was reported to be detectable. The naive libraries included spiked-in Jurkat TCR RNA (approximately ten copies' worth), and this RNA is not part of the donor repertoire. When barcode sub-clustering was not used, chimeric consensus sequences inflated TCR diversity, with chimeras reaching as high as 47%.

Libraries were prepared through PCR. Instrument used: NextSeq 500. Preparation of bulk TCR libraries followed a previously described approach, with the TCR primers listed in Table S5. Total RNA was purified with the Qiagen AllPrep DNA/RNA kit. Before analysis, reads from multiple sequencing runs of the same library were pooled. The authors processed their data as follows. Reads were retained only if their TCR constant sequence matched exactly, and those retained reads were trimmed to 150 nt and grouped according to their 12-nt molecular barcodes. Reads inside each barcode group were sub-clustered using a 15% Levenshtein threshold, and a quality-weighted consensus sequence was constructed for each RNA molecule. Non-functional sequences were removed, as were lower-count sequences one edit away from another. Based on fitting two negative binomial distributions, any barcode sub-cluster with under 20% of the maximum read count was discarded. The raw public data were reprocessed by TCRdb itself: fastp quality trimming at Q25, MiXCR clonotype calling, in-frame beta chains only. A single entry per CDR3 protein holds the most common genes and DNA from its merged rows. The V and J calls reflect TCRdb's pipeline rather than the authors' work. The sample table lists 80,000 to 130,000 distinct CDR3 sequences, over 30% of them with a count of one. The biggest ten clones account for 4% to 4.5% of the sample.

At least ten counts were recorded for this clonotype. The antigen it recognizes is unknown. There are no base qualities to consult, and no much larger clone falls within one base. The sequenced sample was naive CD8+ T cells from blood, with Jurkat cell RNA spiked in. In the paper's terms, the cell subset or site label means: FACS-sorted CD8+CD4-CCR7+CD45RA+ naive T cells. The receptor was isolated from a human donor in good health. Some libraries in this study had Jurkat cell RNA spiked in. The receptor chain draws on TRBV4-3 and TRBJ2-7; no D gene can be assigned with confidence. The CDR3 protein is CASSQVGHHYEQYF. The sequenced DNA is TGCGCCAGCAGCCAAGTCGGCCACCATTACGAGCAGTACTTC.